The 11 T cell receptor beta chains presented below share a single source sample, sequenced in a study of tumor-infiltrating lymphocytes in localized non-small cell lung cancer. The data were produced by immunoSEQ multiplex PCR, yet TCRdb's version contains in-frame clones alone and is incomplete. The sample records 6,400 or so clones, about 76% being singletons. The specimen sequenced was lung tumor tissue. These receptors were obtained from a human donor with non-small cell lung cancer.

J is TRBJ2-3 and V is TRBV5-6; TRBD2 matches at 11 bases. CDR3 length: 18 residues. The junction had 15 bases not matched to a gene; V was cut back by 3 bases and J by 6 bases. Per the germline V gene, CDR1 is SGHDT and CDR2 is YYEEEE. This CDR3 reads CASSSPWTSGFRGDTQYF. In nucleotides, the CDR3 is TGTGCCAGCAGCTCCCCCTGGACTAGCGGGTTCCGGGGGGATACGCAGTATTTT. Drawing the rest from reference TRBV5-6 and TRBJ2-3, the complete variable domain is DAGVTQSPTHLIKTRGQQVTLRCSPKSGHDTVSWYQQALGQGPQFIFQYYEEEERQRGNFPDRFSGHQFPNYSSELNVNALLLGDSALYLCASSSPWTSGFRGDTQYFGPGTRLTVL.

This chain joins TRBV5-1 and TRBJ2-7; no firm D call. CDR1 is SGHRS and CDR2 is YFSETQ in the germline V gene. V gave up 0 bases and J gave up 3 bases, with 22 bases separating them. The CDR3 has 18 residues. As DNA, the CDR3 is TGCGCCAGCAGCTTGGGGCGATTGGGGATGAAAAATATCTACGAGCAGTACTTC. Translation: CASSLGRLGMKNIYEQYF.

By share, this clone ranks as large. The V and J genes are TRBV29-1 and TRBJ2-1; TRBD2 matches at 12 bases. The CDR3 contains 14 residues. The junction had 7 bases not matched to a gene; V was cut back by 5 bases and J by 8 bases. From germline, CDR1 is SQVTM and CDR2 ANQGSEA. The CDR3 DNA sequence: TGCAGCGTTAATGGACTAGCGGGGCCCCATGAGCAGTTCTTC. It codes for CSVNGLAGPHEQFF.

CDR3 protein: CASSLQAGANEQYF. As DNA, the CDR3 is TGTGCCAGCAGCTTACAAGCGGGAGCCAACGAGCAGTACTTC. V is TRBV7-2 and J is TRBJ2-7; 8 bases align to TRBD2. V gave up 2 bases and J gave up 5 bases; unmatched junction bases: 5. CDR3 length equals 14 residues. Germline CDR1 is SGHTA and CDR2 is FQGNSA.

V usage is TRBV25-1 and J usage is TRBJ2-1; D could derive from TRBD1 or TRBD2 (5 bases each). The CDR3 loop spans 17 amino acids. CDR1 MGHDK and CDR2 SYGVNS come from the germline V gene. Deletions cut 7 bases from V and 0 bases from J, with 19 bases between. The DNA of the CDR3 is TGTGCCAGCACCGGCCTGGGACCGCAGAGCTCCTACAATGAGCAGTTCTTC. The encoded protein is CASTGLGPQSSYNEQFF.

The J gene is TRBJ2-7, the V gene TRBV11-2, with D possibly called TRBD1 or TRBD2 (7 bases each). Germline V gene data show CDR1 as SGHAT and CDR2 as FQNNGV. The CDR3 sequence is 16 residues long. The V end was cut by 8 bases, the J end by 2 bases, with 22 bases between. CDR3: CASGLARGGPPYEQYF. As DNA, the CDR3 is TGTGCCAGCGGCCTGGCCAGGGGGGGGCCGCCCTACGAGCAGTACTTC.

CDR3: CASTERRNEKLFF. The CDR3 DNA sequence: TGTGCCAGTACAGAACGGAGAAATGAAAAACTGTTTTTT. The V gene is TRBV19, the J gene TRBJ1-4, with unresolved D. Trimming took off 7 bases at V and 5 bases at J, with 11 bases between the two ends. From germline, CDR1 is LNHDA and CDR2 SQIVND (reference sequence). This CDR3 is 13 amino acids long.

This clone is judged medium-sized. In DNA, the CDR3 is TGCGCCAGCAACCTACAGGGGGATGAGCAGTTCTTC. This sequence encodes CASNLQGDEQFF. The rearrangement uses TRBV5-1 and TRBJ2-1, with TRBD1 matching 8 bases. Germline V gives CDR1 SGHRS, CDR2 YFSETQ. The junction had 4 bases not matched to a gene; V was cut back by 6 bases and J by 8 bases. The CDR3 is made up of 12 amino acids.

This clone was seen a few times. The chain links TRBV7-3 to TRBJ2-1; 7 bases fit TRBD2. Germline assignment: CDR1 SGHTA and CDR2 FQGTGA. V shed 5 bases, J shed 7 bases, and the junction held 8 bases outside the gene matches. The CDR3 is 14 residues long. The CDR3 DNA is TGTGCCAGCAGCCCGGGACTACTATTGAATGAGCAGTTCTTC. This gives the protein CASSPGLLLNEQFF.

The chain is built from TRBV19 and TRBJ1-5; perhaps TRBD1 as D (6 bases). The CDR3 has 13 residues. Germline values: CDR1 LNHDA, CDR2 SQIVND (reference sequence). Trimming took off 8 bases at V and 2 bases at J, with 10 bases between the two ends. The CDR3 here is CASRGHRNQPQHF. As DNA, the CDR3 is TGTGCCAGTCGGGGACACCGCAATCAGCCCCAGCATTTT.

CDR3 sequence reads: CASSGTADSDSPLHF. The CDR3 coding sequence is TGTGCCAGCTCAGGGACAGCCGACAGTGATTCACCCCTCCACTTT. The chain uses TRBV18 and TRBJ1-6, with 7 bases that match TRBD1. The CDR3 spans 15 residues. CDR1 and CDR2 (germline): KGHSH, LQKENI. V shed 5 bases, J shed 8 bases, and the junction held 9 bases outside the gene matches.